This TCR beta chain was recorded in a study of CD8 T cell repertoires and HIV-1 epitope variants. Study information: Twenty-five autologous and known Gag and Nef epitope variant peptides each stimulated T cells separately. Control wells had CMV/EBV/flu peptides, negative Ebola AY9, or no peptide. Study observations and caveats: This assay reports beta chains of antigen-expanded cells, not T cell function.

The protocol was immunoSEQ multiplex PCR, while the TCRdb copy is restricted to in-frame clones and leaves out a portion. The sample has 5,200 or so clones, around two thirds seen once. Turning to this clone: The antigen is undetermined.

The source of this sequence is a male donor with HIV. Sequenced material: cultured CD8+ T cells derived from PBMCs.

This CDR3 reads CASSLGQGTNTEAFF. Here the CDR3 DNA reads TGTGCCAGCAGCTTAGGACAGGGGACGAACACTGAAGCTTTCTTT. The chain has TRBV7-9 and TRBJ1-1; 8 bases are a match to TRBD1. After removal of 1 base from V and 1 base from J, the junction contained 2 bases not matched to a gene. The CDR3 totals 15 residues. The germline CDR1 and CDR2 sequences are SEHNR and FQNEAQ (reference sequence).